The sequence of this T cell receptor (beta chain) was determined in a study of blood T cell repertoires in COVID-19. In the study overall: Whether acute or convalescent, the COVID-19 samples came from the United States, Italy and Spain. The cDNA or gDNA used as material had been derived from T cells, B-cell-depleted T cells, or PBMCs.

J gave up 5 bases and V 5 bases, and 5 bases lay outside the gene matches. The CDR3 has 14 residues. Germline values: CDR1 LNHDA, CDR2 SQIVND (reference sequence). The authors' processing: Estimation of nucleated cell counts was performed using reference gene primer amplification. The repertoire was sequenced with immunoSEQ multiplex PCR; TCRdb's copy has only in-frame clones and lacks some. V and J calls and clone size are as listed in that table; D and trimming were resolved from the DNA. The repertoire consists of around 290,000 clones, with 80% to 90% occurring once and the leading ten covering about 4.6%.

This TCR came from a man aged 40-50 years with acute or convalescent COVID-19. The sequencing sample was made of peripheral blood. The rearrangement uses TRBV19 and TRBJ1-4, with 7 nucleotides matching TRBD1. CDR3 in amino acids: CASSPTTGNEKLFF. The CDR3 coding sequence is TGTGCCAGTAGTCCTACGACAGGGAATGAAAAACTGTTTTTT.